This record covers a single T cell receptor beta chain. The antigen it recognizes is unknown. Base quality data are lacking; no much larger clone is found one base away. The immunoSEQ Assay, a bias-controlled multiplex PCR, was used to amplify TCRbeta CDR3 regions from genomic DNA. The study's processing was this. The number of nucleated cells in each sample was estimated by amplification of reference gene primers within the assay. Sequence reads were collapsed and filtered to measure the absolute abundance of every unique TCRbeta CDR3 rearrangement. For each sample, productive Simpson clonality was calculated as the square root of Simpson's diversity index over productive rearrangements. Not all clones reach the TCRdb copy of this immuneACCESS table, which keeps in-frame sequences only. Checked studies attribute under half of the gap to unresolved V genes and leave the rest unexplained. V and J calls plus clone size are reproduced from that table; the DNA served to infer D and trimming. Recorded for this sample are 250,000 to 350,000 clones; 70% to 90% of them occurred a single time. The ten largest clones capture 6.9% of the sample.

This entry belongs to a study of blood T cell repertoires in COVID-19 (TCRdb year 2020). Regarding the study in general: Samples from collaborators originated in the United States, Italy and Spain and spanned both the acute and convalescent phases of COVID-19. The material from the prospective study consisted of cDNA or gDNA derived from T cells, B-cell-depleted T cells, or PBMCs. The dataset comprised deeply sampled blood TCRbeta repertoires from subjects exposed to, actively infected with, or recovered from COVID-19. The repertoires were released in a freely available public database intended as a resource for research on the immune response to SARS-CoV-2. The samples were drawn from the first 160 participants of the ongoing ImmuneRACE study and from 950 to 1,500 subjects provided by 6 global collaborators. The sample metadata nearly always contained a de-identified subject ID, COVID-19 status, age in years and sex. Where available, HLA class I and class II types were obtained from metadata supplied by the sample provider rather than from assay-based typing. Study-wide conclusions, independent of this receptor: Clinical and demographic metadata were provided uncurated, with the amount varying by source and participant.

Samples from volunteer blood donors who had recovered from COVID-19 were contributed by a second Seattle source. Each collaborating institution followed its own protocols to collect whole blood in K2EDTA tubes. For TCRbeta analysis, collaborators shipped samples in one of three forms: frozen whole blood, isolated PBMCs, or DNA extracted from either of those sample types. The germline V gene sets CDR1 to MNHNS and CDR2 to SASEGT. Between the V and J ends, shortened by 0 bases and 7 bases respectively, the junction contains 16 bases. The CDR3 contains 15 residues, cysteine and phenylalanine counted. CDR3 DNA is the only sequence kept; it has 45 bases, read in frame from the first base.

The rearrangement joined TRBV6-1 to TRBJ2-7; the best D guess is TRBD2, with 6 bases matching. The source of this sequence is a woman in her twenties or thirties who had recovered from COVID-19. Sequenced input: peripheral blood. The nucleotides read TGTGCCAGCAGTGAAGCGATGTCTGGAGGGAAAGAGCAGTACTTC. It encodes CASSEAMSGGKEQYF.